Listed here are 2 T cell receptor beta chains from one sample, sequenced in a study of vaccination and CD4 T cells after COVID-19. Treatment denoted: approximately 9-day PBMC culture with coronavirus spike peptide pools or control peptides (ViraFEST assay). For these TCRs, the target antigens are not known. Once obtained from cultured CD4+ T cells, the DNA was sequenced using the Oncomine TCR Beta short-read assay. TCRdb ran MiXCR on the PCR reads and lists one entry per CDR3 protein. The sample includes under 20,000 distinct CDR3 sequences, about half of them seen just once. Sample: cultured CD4+ T cells from blood. The source is a human donor with COVID-19.

This clonotype appeared a few times. J is TRBJ1-2 and V is TRBV27; D perhaps matches TRBD1 (5 bases). V shed 5 bases and J shed 6 bases, with 19 bases lying between them. Germline V lookup: CDR1 MNHEY, CDR2 SMNVEV (reference sequence). The CDR3 runs 15 residues. CDR3 loop: CASSTGRGASNGYTF. CDR3 DNA sequence: TGTGCCAGCAGTACCGGAAGAGGGGCGAGCAATGGCTACACCTTC.

The V and J genes are TRBV5-4 and TRBJ1-2, with no clear D. V was pared by 0 bases and J by 0 bases, with 6 bases between. CDR3 size: 14 residues. Germline V gene data show CDR1 as SGHNT and CDR2 as YYREEE (reference sequence). The DNA of the CDR3 is TGTGCCAGCAGCTTGGGGGAGTCTAACTATGGCTACACCTTC. Translating it yields CASSLGESNYGYTF.